This TCR beta chain was captured by sequencing in a study of cytomegalovirus exposure and HLA in healthy donors (TCRdb year 2017). Turning to the overall study: In an earlier analysis of under 750 of the donors, 250 to 300 Gb of sequence data and some 100 million unique TCR beta sequences from approximately 180 million T cells were reported. In addition to the first cohort of 666 subjects, a separate validation cohort of some 120 different subjects was used. To study patterns of TCR occurrence, a later analysis re-analyzed previously published TCR beta repertoires from around 670 donors and added high-resolution HLA genotyping. On average, about 200,000 unique TCR beta nucleotide sequences were sequenced per donor among fewer than 500 genotyped donors of the cohort, with roughly 20% of those sequences being non-productive. The number of donors typed differed by locus, with about 629-640 for A, B, C, DRB1 and DQB1, roughly 520 for DQA1, under 610 for DPA1, and around 450 for DPB1. An earlier analysis of about 620 of the donors applied high-throughput TCR beta sequencing to assess whether each TCR beta V gene segment acted as functional or pseudogenic. All discovery cohort repertoires had been generated on a single sequencing platform. HLA typing included class I and class II loci at four-digit resolution. Rather than using new phenotypic data, the later analysis identified candidate immune exposures from TCR beta sequences and from how often those sequences occurred across donors. Roughly 5 DR-DQ haplotypes were handled as single units for association and clustering because linkage in the cohort was strong. Using immunosequencing, the study profiled T cell repertoires from 666 subjects and related those repertoires to cytomegalovirus serostatus. Alongside the repertoire data, information on donor age, sex, ethnicity and CMV serostatus was compiled. An early release that covered some 640 HLA-typed donors contained approximately 300 gigabases of sequencing data and roughly 84 million unique TCR sequences. Among the roughly 400 genotyped donors, about 85% belonged to the genetic ancestry cluster associated with self-reported Caucasian donors. The study aimed to test whether cataloging public T cell receptors could reveal signatures of past pathogen exposure. A later genetic analysis used genome-wide SNP genotypes for about 60% of the roughly 700 donors, treating that subset as a discovery cohort. The study combined high-throughput TCR immunosequencing, statistical association of individual TCRs with disease status, and machine learning to predict cytomegalovirus infection status. Here is what the overall study found, with its caveats: The cohort was sequenced for TCR beta chains only, and without alpha or paired-chain data the features that could be detected were limited. According to a later analysis, parvovirus B19, influenza, CMV and Epstein-Barr virus appeared linked to several top co-occurrence clusters. Some IMGT-functional V segments, including TRBV6-2 and TRBV6-3, could not be distinguished by the 87-base-pair reads and were therefore excluded. Most TCR sequences were observed very rarely across donors, whereas some public TCRs were present in many individuals. In an earlier analysis of 587 of the donors, most TCR beta V segments appeared in productive rearrangements about 87% or about 30% of the time, broadly matching IMGT annotations. The earlier analysis of 450 to 700 of the donors excluded roughly 17 rarely observed V segments, including chromosome 9 orphons, because counts were too low. A cluster of highly shared sequence variants was judged likely to be a technical artifact of the sequencing pipeline. In a later analysis, the rate of TCR association differed among HLA loci, with DRB1 alleles having the most associated TCRs and HLA-C alleles having the fewest. According to a later genetic analysis, donors in an Asian-associated ancestry cluster had fewer N-insertions in productive TCRs than the roughly 670-donor mean. In both the original and validation cohorts, the classifier was reported to diagnose cytomegalovirus status with high specificity and sensitivity. A later analysis found that most CMV-associated TCR beta chains appeared HLA-restricted, with HLA associations seemingly driven largely by CMV exposure. Strong co-occurrence of HLA alleles, especially DR and DQ, made assigning TCR associations to individual alleles difficult. Roughly uniform sequencing depth across donors was assumed in presence/absence analyses, although this assumption may not hold. V-gene and J-gene trimming of TCR beta chains was associated with a missense DCLRE1C variant in a later genetic analysis, and the association was replicated in an independent cohort. Because HLA typing was missing for some donors at each locus, association tests included only the typed subset. For the cohort, immune exposure information was limited to CMV serostatus. Linkage disequilibrium might explain the correlated functional status among segregating V segments, but an unknown experimental factor could not be excluded. It was suggested by the authors that the approach could potentially be generalized to other disease states and immunological phenotypes. A further reported finding was that TCR beta sequences accurately predicted the HLA-A and HLA-B alleles for most subjects in the first cohort. Specific HLA alleles were associated with 15,000 to 20,000 TCR beta sequences at a false discovery rate of 0.05 in a later analysis. In vitro tests confirmed that a few of the cytomegalovirus-associated TCR beta chains recognize cytomegalovirus antigens. A total of about 150 TCR beta chains were listed by the study as associated with cytomegalovirus. Compared with equally common non-associated chains, HLA-associated TCR beta chains in a later analysis were more clonally expanded and had lower generation probabilities.

Concerning this clone: Its antigen specificity is not known.

The library relied on the immunoSEQ multiplex PCR assay. For the multiplex PCR, a mixture combining 60 forward primers for TCR Vbeta segments and 13 reverse primers for TCR Jbeta segments was used. The CDR3 region of rearranged TCR beta genes was amplified from genomic DNA with a multiplex PCR assay. The Illumina HiSeq System was used to sequence the amplified TCR beta libraries as 87-base-pair reads. Under the source paper's analysis protocol: In a later analysis, some 80 million unique TCR beta chains were counted across the 650 to 700 repertoires, and roughly 10 million of these chains were shared by at least two donors. To remove PCR and sequencing errors, raw reads were error-corrected and collapsed into unique sequences using a nearest-neighbor algorithm that merged closely related sequences. Alignment of CDR3 sequences to IMGT reference sequences was used to assign V, D and J gene segments. Each retained sequence needed at least a six-nucleotide match to both a V gene segment and a J gene segment. A rearrangement was called productive if the CDR3 had no stop codons and remained in frame with V and J, and every other rearrangement was called non-productive. Following IMGT convention, CDR3 was defined as the stretch from the second conserved V-encoded cysteine up to the conserved J-encoded phenylalanine. The earlier analysis of some 540 of the donors excluded any sequence lacking an unambiguous match to a single V gene segment. An earlier analysis of several hundred of the donors classified V segments as functional when productive rearrangements were above 56.7% and as segregating when the standard deviation between donors was above 5%. To diagnose cytomegalovirus status from the catalog of TCR beta chain sequences, a statistical classification framework was built. In a later analysis, TCR nucleotide sequences were compared against IMGT/GENE-DB human TR gene sequences so that V and J genes could be assigned. The TCRdist pipeline was used in a later analysis to assign CDR3 sequences and most-parsimonious VDJ recombination scenarios. A later analysis defined each TCR beta chain by its CDR3 amino acid sequence plus V-gene family, and excluded reads lacking a unique V-gene family. A later analysis removed 592 highly shared, low-generation-probability nucleotide sequences to deal with suspected cross-contamination and a sequencing artifact. A later analysis calculated a clonal expansion index for each public chain from normalized within-repertoire ranks of inferred template counts. In a later analysis, generation probabilities were computed with a VDJ recombination model fitted to out-of-frame rearrangements, and the resulting probabilities were checked against IGoR. In a later analysis, TCR-TCR, TCR-HLA and TCR-CMV co-occurrence was scored with hypergeometric tests, and a repertoire-size bias correction was applied to TCR pairs. A later analysis estimated false discovery rates by permuting HLA or CMV assignments 20 times. In a later analysis, co-occurring TCRs were grouped with DBSCAN, and TCRdist sequence similarity was added when clustering was performed within HLA-allele-positive subsets. Repertoires with fewer than 30,000 or more than 120,000 public chains, plus five repertoires with anomalous nucleotide sharing, were excluded from co-occurrence clustering. This is the immuneACCESS table as TCRdb keeps it, with only in-frame sequences that have V and J called. A part of the clones is gone; compared with another copy, unresolved V genes explain less than half, and the rest is unexplained. The V and J calls and clone size come from that table; D and trimming were worked out from the DNA. Per the sample table, the count is 130,000 or so clones. Clones ranked in the top ten supply about 1.6% of the sample.

The cohort comprised around 700 healthy bone marrow donors. At the time of sampling, all cohort members were nominally healthy, though unrecorded immune exposures were likely present. The donor was CMV seronegative and belonged to the group of around 400 seronegative cohort members. Each donor provided a peripheral blood sample, and peripheral blood mononuclear cells were used for TCR beta sequencing. Genomic DNA extraction from the blood cell samples was performed with the Qiagen DNeasy Blood Extraction Kit. CDR1 and CDR2 were assigned from the germline V gene as SGHDT and YYEEEE. V and J lose 0 bases and 2 bases, and a span of 9 bases separates them. The CDR3 holds 15 amino acids from the cysteine to the phenylalanine. CDR3 DNA only is kept here, 45 bases in frame from base 1.

This TCR was recovered from a woman in her forties in good health and CMV-seronegative. Recombination joined TRBV5-6 with TRBJ1-5; the D gene is unclear. The sample was PBMCs. The CDR3 reads as follows: CASSLGALGNQPQHF. The nucleotide sequence is given as TGTGCCAGCAGCTTGGGAGCCCTGGGCAATCAGCCCCAGCATTTT.